The 5 T cell receptor beta chains reported below all come from one sample, sequenced in a study of shared clonotypes between healthy human individuals. This table comes from immunoSEQ multiplex PCR, and its TCRdb copy is limited to in-frame clones, with some not included. The sample has 2,100,000 or so clones, about 94% seen once. The material sequenced was naive CD4+ T cells sorted from blood. Subset reported: CD45RA+ positively selected. The origin of the receptors is a man aged 18 to 30 in good health.

The chain combines TRBV27 with TRBJ2-2, with 8 bases fitting TRBD1. J was trimmed by 5 bases and V by 4 bases; bases with no gene match: 3. Per the germline V gene, CDR1 is MNHEY and CDR2 is SMNVEV (reference sequence). The CDR3 is made up of 14 amino acids. The CDR3 DNA sequence: TGTGCCAGCAGTTCAGGGGGCAGGACCGGGGAGCTGTTTTTT. It encodes CASSSGGRTGELFF.

The chain recombines TRBV5-4 with TRBJ2-3; a weak D match, TRBD2 (6 bases). The germline V and J ends were trimmed by 9 bases and 3 bases, with 17 bases remaining between them. This CDR3 is built from 14 residues. Germline CDR1 is SGHNT and CDR2 is YYREEE (reference sequence). Here the CDR3 reads CANSNAGRTDTQYF. The CDR3 region has the DNA TGTGCCAACTCCAATGCAGGGAGGACAGATACGCAGTATTTT. The entire variable domain, with the rest obtained from reference TRBV5-4 and TRBJ2-3, is as follows: ETGVTQSPTHLIKTRGQQVTLRCSSQSGHNTVSWYQQALGQGPQFIFQYYREEENGRGNFPPRFSGLQFPNYSSELNVNALELDDSALYLCANSNAGRTDTQYFGPGTRLTVL.

This clone was picked up one time. The chain employs TRBV18 and TRBJ2-1; 14 nucleotides align to TRBD2. The length of the CDR3 is 17 residues. J lost 9 bases, V lost 4 bases, and 11 bases had no gene match. In germline, CDR1 is KGHSH, CDR2 LQKENI. CDR3 sequence: CASSQVAGTSGSGEQFF. In nucleotides, the CDR3 is TGTGCCAGCTCACAAGTAGCGGGGACTAGCGGGAGCGGTGAGCAGTTCTTC.

CDR3 loop: CASSPQLAGQINYGYTF. In DNA, the CDR3 is TGTGCCAGCAGCCCTCAGCTGGCAGGACAGATTAACTATGGCTACACCTTC. The chain links TRBV5-4 to TRBJ1-2; maybe TRBD1 (6 bases). The germline V and J ends were trimmed by 4 bases and 1 base, with 20 bases remaining between them. Germline V gives CDR1 SGHNT, CDR2 YYREEE (reference sequence). The CDR3 is 17 amino acids.

The rearrangement joins TRBV30 to TRBJ1-5; 8 bases fit TRBD1. V was clipped by 0 bases and J by 0 bases; unmatched bases: 16. This CDR3 spans 20 amino acids. Germline lookup yields CDR1 GTSNPN and CDR2 SVGIG (reference sequence). CDR3 bases: TGTGCCTGGAGTGTACGAGGACAGGGCGCAAAATTATATAGCAATCAGCCCCAGCATTTT. Protein sequence: CAWSVRGQGAKLYSNQPQHF.